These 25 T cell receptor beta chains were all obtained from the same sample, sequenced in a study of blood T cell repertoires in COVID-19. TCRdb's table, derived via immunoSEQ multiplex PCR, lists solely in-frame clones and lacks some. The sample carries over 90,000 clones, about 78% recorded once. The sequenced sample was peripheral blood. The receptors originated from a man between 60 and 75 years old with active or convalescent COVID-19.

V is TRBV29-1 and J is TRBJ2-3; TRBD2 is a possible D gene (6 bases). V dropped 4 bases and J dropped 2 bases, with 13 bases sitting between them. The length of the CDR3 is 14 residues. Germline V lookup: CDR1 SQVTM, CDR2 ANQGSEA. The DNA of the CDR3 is TGCAGCGTTGCTAGCGCGTCCGTCACAGATACGCAGTATTTT. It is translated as CSVASASVTDTQYF.

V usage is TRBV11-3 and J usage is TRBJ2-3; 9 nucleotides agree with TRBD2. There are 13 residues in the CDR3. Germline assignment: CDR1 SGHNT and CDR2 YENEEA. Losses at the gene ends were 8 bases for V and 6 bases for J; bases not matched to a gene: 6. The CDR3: CASRLAGGDTQYF. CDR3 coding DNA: TGTGCCAGCCGGCTTGCGGGAGGGGATACGCAGTATTTT.

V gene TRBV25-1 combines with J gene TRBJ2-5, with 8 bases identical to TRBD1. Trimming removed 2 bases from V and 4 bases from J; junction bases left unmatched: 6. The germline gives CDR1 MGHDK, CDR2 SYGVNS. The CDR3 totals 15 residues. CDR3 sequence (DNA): TGTGCCAGCAGTGAACCAGGGGGCGGCGGAGAGACCCAGTACTTC. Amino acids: CASSEPGGGGETQYF.

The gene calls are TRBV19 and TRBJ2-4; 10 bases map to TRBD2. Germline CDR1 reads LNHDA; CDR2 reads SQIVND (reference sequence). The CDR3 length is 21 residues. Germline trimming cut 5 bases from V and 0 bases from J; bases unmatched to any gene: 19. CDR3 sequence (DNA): TGTGCCAGTAGTCGTAGAGGGATTCTAGCGGGGGACGTGGGAGCCAAAAACATTCAGTACTTC. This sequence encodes CASSRRGILAGDVGAKNIQYF.

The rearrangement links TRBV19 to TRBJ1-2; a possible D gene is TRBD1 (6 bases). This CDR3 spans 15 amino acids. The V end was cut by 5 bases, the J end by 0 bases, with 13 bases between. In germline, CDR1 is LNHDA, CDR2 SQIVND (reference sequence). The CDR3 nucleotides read TGTGCCAGTAGTGCGCCGGACAGAGCTAACTATGGCTACACCTTC. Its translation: CASSAPDRANYGYTF.

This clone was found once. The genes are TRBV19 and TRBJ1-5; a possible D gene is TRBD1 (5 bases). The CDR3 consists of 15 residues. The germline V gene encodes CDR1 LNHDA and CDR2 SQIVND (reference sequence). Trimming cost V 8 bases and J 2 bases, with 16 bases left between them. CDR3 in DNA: TGTGCCAGTCTTCAGGGAGGATATGGCAATCAGCCCCAGCATTTT. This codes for CASLQGGYGNQPQHF.

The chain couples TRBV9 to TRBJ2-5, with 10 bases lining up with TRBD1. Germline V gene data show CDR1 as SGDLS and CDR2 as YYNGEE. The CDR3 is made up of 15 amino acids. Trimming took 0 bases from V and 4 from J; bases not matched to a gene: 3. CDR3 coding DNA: TGTGCCAGCAGCGTAGGGGGGACAGGGGTAGAGACCCAGTACTTC. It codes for CASSVGGTGVETQYF.

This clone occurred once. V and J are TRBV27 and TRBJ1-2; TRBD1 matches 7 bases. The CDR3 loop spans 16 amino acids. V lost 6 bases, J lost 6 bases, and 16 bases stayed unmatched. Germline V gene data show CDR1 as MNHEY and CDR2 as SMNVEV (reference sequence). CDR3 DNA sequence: TGTGCCAGCAGGCGGGCTGGACAGGCCGTAAGAGATGGCTACACCTTC. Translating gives CASRRAGQAVRDGYTF.

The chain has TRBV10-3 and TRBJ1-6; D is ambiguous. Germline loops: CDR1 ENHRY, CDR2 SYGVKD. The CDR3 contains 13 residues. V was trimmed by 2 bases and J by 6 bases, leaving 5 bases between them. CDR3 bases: TGTGCCATCAGTGAGCGAGGTAATTCACCCCTCCACTTT. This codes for CAISERGNSPLHF.

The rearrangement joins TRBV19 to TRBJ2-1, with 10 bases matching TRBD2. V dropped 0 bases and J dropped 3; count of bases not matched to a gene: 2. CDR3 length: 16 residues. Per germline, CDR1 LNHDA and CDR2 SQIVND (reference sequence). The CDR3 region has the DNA TGTGCCAGTAGTATAGATGGGACTAGCGACTACAATGAGCAGTTCTTC. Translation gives CASSIDGTSDYNEQFF.

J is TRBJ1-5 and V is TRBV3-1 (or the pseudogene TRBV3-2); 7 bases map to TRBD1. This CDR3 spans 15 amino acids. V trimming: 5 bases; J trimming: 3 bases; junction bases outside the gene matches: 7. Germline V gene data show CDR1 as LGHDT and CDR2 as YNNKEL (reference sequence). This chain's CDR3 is CASSSGTDFNQPQHF. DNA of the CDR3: TGTGCCAGCAGCTCCGGGACAGACTTCAATCAGCCCCAGCATTTT.

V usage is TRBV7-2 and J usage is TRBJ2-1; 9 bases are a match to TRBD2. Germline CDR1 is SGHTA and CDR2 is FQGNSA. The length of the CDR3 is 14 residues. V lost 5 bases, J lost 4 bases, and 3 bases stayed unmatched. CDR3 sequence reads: CASSLSGGYNEQFF. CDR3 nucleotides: TGTGCCAGCAGCCTCAGCGGGGGGTACAATGAGCAGTTCTTC.

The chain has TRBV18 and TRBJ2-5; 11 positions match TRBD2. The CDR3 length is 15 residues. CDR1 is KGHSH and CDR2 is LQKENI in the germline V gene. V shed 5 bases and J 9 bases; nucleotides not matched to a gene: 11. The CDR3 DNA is TGTGCCAGCTCAGCGACTAGCGGGGCGGCTGGGGCCCAGTACTTC. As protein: CASSATSGAAGAQYF.

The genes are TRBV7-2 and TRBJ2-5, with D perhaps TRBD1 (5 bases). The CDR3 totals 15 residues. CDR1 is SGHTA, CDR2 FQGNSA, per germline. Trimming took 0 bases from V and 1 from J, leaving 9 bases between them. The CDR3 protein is CASSLAGAFQETQYF. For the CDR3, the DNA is TGTGCCAGCAGCTTAGCAGGGGCCTTCCAAGAGACCCAGTACTTC. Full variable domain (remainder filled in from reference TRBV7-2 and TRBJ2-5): GAGVSQSPSNKVTEKGKDVELRCDPISGHTALYWYRQSLGQGLEFLIYFQGNSAPDKSGLPSDRFSAERTGGSVSTLTIQRTQQEDSAVYLCASSLAGAFQETQYFGPGTRLLVL.

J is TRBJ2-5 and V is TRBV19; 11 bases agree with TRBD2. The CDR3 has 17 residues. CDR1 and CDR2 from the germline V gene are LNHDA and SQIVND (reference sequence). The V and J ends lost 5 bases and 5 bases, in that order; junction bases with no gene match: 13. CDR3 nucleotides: TGTGCCAGTAGTTCCCGCCGCCTGACTAGCGGGAAGGAGACCCAGTACTTC. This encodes CASSSRRLTSGKETQYF.

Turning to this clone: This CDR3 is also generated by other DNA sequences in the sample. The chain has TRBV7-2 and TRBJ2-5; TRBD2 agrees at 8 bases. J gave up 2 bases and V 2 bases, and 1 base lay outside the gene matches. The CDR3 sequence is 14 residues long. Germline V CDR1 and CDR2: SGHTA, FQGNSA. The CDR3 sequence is CASSLTGGQETQYF. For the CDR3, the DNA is TGTGCCAGCAGCTTAACGGGAGGGCAAGAGACCCAGTACTTC.

This CDR3 reads CASSQDRFGNYGYTF. CDR3 nucleotide sequence: TGTGCCAGCAGTCAGGACAGGTTTGGGAACTATGGCTACACCTTC. The chain employs TRBV3-1 (or the pseudogene TRBV3-2) and TRBJ1-2; 7 nucleotides line up with TRBD1. The germline CDR1 and CDR2 sequences are LGHDT and YNNKEL (reference sequence). After removal of 6 bases from V and 2 bases from J, the junction contained 9 bases not matched to a gene. The CDR3 has 15 residues.

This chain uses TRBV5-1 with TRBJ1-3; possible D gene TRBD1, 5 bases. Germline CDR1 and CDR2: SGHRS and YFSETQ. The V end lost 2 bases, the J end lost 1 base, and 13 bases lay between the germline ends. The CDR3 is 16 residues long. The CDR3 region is CASSFRMGGSGNTIYF. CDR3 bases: TGCGCCAGCAGCTTTAGGATGGGGGGTTCTGGAAACACCATATATTTT.

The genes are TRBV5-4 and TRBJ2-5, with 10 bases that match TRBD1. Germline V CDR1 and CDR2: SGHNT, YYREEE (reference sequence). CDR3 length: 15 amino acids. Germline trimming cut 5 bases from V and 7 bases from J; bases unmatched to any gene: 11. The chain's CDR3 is CASSGQGGTYGTQYF. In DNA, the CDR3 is TGTGCCAGCAGTGGACAGGGGGGGACTTATGGGACCCAGTACTTC.

The chain's CDR3 is CASSVLASPSTDTQYF. CDR3 DNA: TGTGCCAGCAGCGTACTAGCGAGTCCCAGCACAGATACGCAGTATTTT. The chain employs TRBV9 and TRBJ2-3; D may be TRBD2 (6 bases). CDR1 is SGDLS and CDR2 is YYNGEE in the germline V gene. V lost 1 base and J 0 bases, leaving 12 bases between the germline ends. This CDR3 has 16 amino acids. Full variable domain (missing parts from reference TRBV9 and TRBJ2-3): DSGVTQTPKHLITATGQRVTLRCSPRSGDLSVYWYQQSLDQGLQFLIQYYNGEERAKGNILERFSAQQFPDLHSELNLSSLELGDSALYFCASSVLASPSTDTQYFGPGTRLTVL.

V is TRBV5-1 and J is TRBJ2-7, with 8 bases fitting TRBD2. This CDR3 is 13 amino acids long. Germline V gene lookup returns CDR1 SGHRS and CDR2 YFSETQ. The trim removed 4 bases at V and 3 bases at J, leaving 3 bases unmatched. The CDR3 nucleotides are TGCGCCAGCAGCAACAGCGGGAGCTACGAGCAGTACTTC. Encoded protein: CASSNSGSYEQYF.

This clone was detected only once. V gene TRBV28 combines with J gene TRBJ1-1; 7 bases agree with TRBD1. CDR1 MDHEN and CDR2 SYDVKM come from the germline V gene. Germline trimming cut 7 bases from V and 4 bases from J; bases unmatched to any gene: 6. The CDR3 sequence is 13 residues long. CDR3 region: CASKTGRITEAFF. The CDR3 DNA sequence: TGTGCCAGCAAGACAGGGCGGATCACTGAAGCTTTCTTT.

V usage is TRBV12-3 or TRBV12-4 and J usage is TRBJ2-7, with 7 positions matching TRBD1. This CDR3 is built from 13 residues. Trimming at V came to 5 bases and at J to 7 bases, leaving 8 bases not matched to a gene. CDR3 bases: TGTGCCAGCAGTCTCGGGACAGCTTTGGAGCAGTACTTC. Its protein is CASSLGTALEQYF.

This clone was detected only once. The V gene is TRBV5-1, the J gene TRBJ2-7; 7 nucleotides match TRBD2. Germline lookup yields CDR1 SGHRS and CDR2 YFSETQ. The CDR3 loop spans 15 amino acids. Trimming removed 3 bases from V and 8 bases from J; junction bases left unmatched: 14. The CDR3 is CASSSNSGSPPQQYF. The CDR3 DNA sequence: TGCGCCAGCAGCTCAAATAGCGGGTCGCCTCCTCAGCAGTACTTC.

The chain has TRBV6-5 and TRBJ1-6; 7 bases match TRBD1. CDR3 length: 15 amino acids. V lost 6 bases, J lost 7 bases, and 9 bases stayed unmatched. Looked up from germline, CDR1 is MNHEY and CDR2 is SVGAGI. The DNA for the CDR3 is TGTGCCAGCAGACCCCCGGGACAGCTGAATTCACCCCTCCACTTT. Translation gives CASRPPGQLNSPLHF.